A single sample gave rise to the 17 T cell receptor beta chains below, sequenced in a study of cytomegalovirus exposure and HLA in healthy donors. Assay used: immunoSEQ multiplex PCR; TCRdb lists only in-frame clones, some missing. The profile shows over 110,000 clones, around 90% of them singletons. The sample comprised PBMCs. These receptors were taken from a man aged 18 to 35 in good health and CMV-seropositive.

The rearrangement joins TRBV7-2 to TRBJ1-2; 9 positions match TRBD1. With V trimmed by 7 bases and J by 6 bases, 12 bases remained unmatched. CDR3 size: 15 residues. The germline CDR1 and CDR2 sequences are SGHTA and FQGNSA. CDR3 in DNA: TGTGCCAGCATCTCGGAGACAGGGGGGTTGGATGGCTACACCTTC. It specifies CASISETGGLDGYTF. Supplemented by reference TRBV7-2 and TRBJ1-2, the full variable domain reads GAGVSQSPSNKVTEKGKDVELRCDPISGHTALYWYRQSLGQGLEFLIYFQGNSAPDKSGLPSDRFSAERTGGSVSTLTIQRTQQEDSAVYLCASISETGGLDGYTFGSGTRLTVV.

The V and J genes are TRBV7-6 and TRBJ1-1; 8 bases match TRBD1. Trimming took 1 base from V and 5 from J; bases not matched to a gene: 6. CDR1 is SGHVS, CDR2 FNYEAQ, per germline. CDR3 length: 15 amino acids. The CDR3 is CASSLGTGIGTEAFF. In DNA form, the CDR3 reads TGTGCCAGCAGCTTAGGGACAGGGATAGGTACTGAAGCTTTCTTT.

The chain combines TRBV7-9 with TRBJ2-7, with TRBD2 identical over 7 bases. Unmatched junction bases numbered 6, after V lost 4 bases and J lost 6 bases. This CDR3 is 13 amino acids long. Germline CDR1 and CDR2: SEHNR and FQNEAQ (reference sequence). CDR3 sequence (DNA): TGTGCCAGCAGCTCCCGGGAGGTTGGCGAGCAGTACTTC. It encodes CASSSREVGEQYF.

The table lists this clone with a few counts. The J gene is TRBJ1-2, the V gene TRBV28; a possible D gene is TRBD1 (6 bases). V lost 2 bases to trimming and J lost 8 bases, with 12 bases between them. This CDR3 is built from 13 residues. Per the germline V gene, CDR1 is MDHEN and CDR2 is SYDVKM. This CDR3 is CASSLAGVDGYTF. CDR3 nucleotide sequence: TGTGCCAGCAGTTTAGCAGGGGTGGACGGCTACACCTTC.

This sequence joins TRBV25-1 and TRBJ2-1, with 8 bases lining up with TRBD2. CDR3 length: 16 amino acids. CDR1 and CDR2 from the germline V gene are MGHDK and SYGVNS. V shed 2 bases, J shed 5 bases, and the junction held 8 bases outside the gene matches. The DNA for the CDR3 is TGTGCCAGCAGTGAAGAGCCCCTTAGCGGGGACAATGAGCAGTTCTTC. This gives the protein CASSEEPLSGDNEQFF.

The sample holds a few counts of this clone. This chain connects TRBV10-1 to TRBJ2-7, with a tentative D call TRBD1 (6 bases). This CDR3 region has 12 residues. Trimming left V 6 bases short and J 7 bases short, with 13 bases between. Germline V gene data show CDR1 as WNHNN and CDR2 as SYGVQD (reference sequence). The DNA of the CDR3 is TGCGCCAGCAGGCCACAGGGTTGGGAGCAGTACTTC. This translates into CASRPQGWEQYF.

The chain recombines TRBV14 with TRBJ2-3; TRBD1 aligns across 7 bases. The CDR3 length is 16 residues. J was trimmed by 2 bases and V by 6 bases; bases with no gene match: 11. Germline CDR1 reads SGHDN; CDR2 reads FVKESK. The chain's CDR3 is CASSKERGLSTDTQYF. CDR3 DNA: TGTGCCAGCAGTAAAGAGAGGGGGCTATCCACAGATACGCAGTATTTT.

The chain links TRBV7-9 to TRBJ2-2; D is perhaps TRBD1 (5 bases). Germline values: CDR1 SEHNR, CDR2 FQNEAQ (reference sequence). V lost 1 base to trimming and J lost 4 bases, with 7 bases between them. The CDR3 has 14 amino acids. CDR3: CASSLGQLTGELFF. CDR3 nucleotides: TGTGCCAGCAGCTTAGGACAGCTCACCGGGGAGCTGTTTTTT.

The chain recombines TRBV5-1 with TRBJ2-3, with no clear D. Germline CDR1 reads SGHRS; CDR2 reads YFSETQ. V was cut by 0 bases and J by 5 bases, with 10 bases left in between. This CDR3 is 14 amino acids long. CDR3 nucleotide sequence: TGCGCCAGCAGCTTGGAGAAGACTGAAGATACGCAGTATTTT. This encodes CASSLEKTEDTQYF.

This chain links TRBV7-2 with TRBJ1-2; 10 bases fit TRBD1. The germline V gene has CDR1 SGHTA and CDR2 FQGNSA. J lost 6 bases, V lost 0 bases, and 7 bases had no gene match. CDR3 length: 16 residues. Written as DNA, the CDR3 is TGTGCCAGCAGCTTAGCCTTTGACAGGGGGCTCGATGGCTACACCTTC. Protein product: CASSLAFDRGLDGYTF.

This clone was seen once. The V gene is TRBV6-1, the J gene TRBJ1-5; perhaps TRBD1 as D (6 bases). The CDR3 loop spans 19 amino acids. V was shortened by 4 bases and J by 2 bases, with 24 bases between the two germline ends. Germline V CDR1 and CDR2: MNHNS, SASEGT. This CDR3 is CASSVLSARGADRNQPQHF. CDR3 sequence (DNA): TGTGCCAGCAGTGTACTATCGGCCCGGGGGGCTGATCGCAATCAGCCCCAGCATTTT.

V is TRBV5-1 and J is TRBJ1-2; tentatively, D is TRBD1 (6 bases). Trimming took off 0 bases at V and 7 bases at J, with 7 bases between the two ends. In germline, CDR1 is SGHRS, CDR2 YFSETQ. This CDR3 has 12 amino acids. The CDR3 here is CASSLAQGGYTF. In nucleotides, the CDR3 is TGCGCCAGCAGCTTGGCACAGGGTGGCTACACCTTC.

The rearrangement links TRBV6-5 to TRBJ2-1; weak D call: TRBD2 (6 bases). This CDR3 comprises 15 residues. CDR1 MNHEY and CDR2 SVGAGI come from the germline V gene. The ends were cut back, 8 bases at V and 1 base at J, with 15 bases in the middle. The CDR3 coding sequence is TGTGCCAGCTCAAACGGGGGAAAATCCTACAATGAGCAGTTCTTC. This gives the protein CASSNGGKSYNEQFF.

This chain uses TRBV9 with TRBJ1-1; no clear D. This CDR3 has 14 amino acids. Germline V gene lookup returns CDR1 SGDLS and CDR2 YYNGEE. Deletions cut 0 bases from V and 6 bases from J, with 12 bases between. CDR3 sequence reads: CASSVADLSAEAFF. CDR3 DNA: TGTGCCAGCAGCGTAGCGGACCTTAGCGCTGAAGCTTTCTTT.

This chain connects TRBV5-6 to TRBJ1-2; TRBD1 matches at 7 bases. Germline V gene lookup returns CDR1 SGHDT and CDR2 YYEEEE. V lost 3 bases to trimming and J lost 5 bases; unmatched junction nucleotides: 4. The CDR3 has 13 amino acids. The chain's CDR3 is CASSSPTGYGYTF. DNA for the CDR3: TGTGCCAGCAGCTCACCGACAGGGTATGGCTACACCTTC.

V and J are TRBV29-1 and TRBJ2-3; 7 bases fit TRBD1. After removal of 7 bases from V and 0 bases from J, the junction contained 1 base not matched to a gene. CDR1 SQVTM and CDR2 ANQGSEA come from the germline V gene. The CDR3 contains 12 residues. For the CDR3, the DNA is TGCAGCGGGGACAGCAGCACAGATACGCAGTATTTT. Its translation is CSGDSSTDTQYF.

The chain uses TRBV18 and TRBJ1-3, with TRBD1 matching over 7 bases. The CDR3 runs 16 residues. The germline gives CDR1 KGHSH, CDR2 LQKENI. The trim removed 1 base at V and 4 bases at J, leaving 7 bases unmatched. The CDR3 DNA sequence: TGTGCCAGCTCACCACGACAGGGACGCACAGGAAACACCATATATTTT. Its translation is CASSPRQGRTGNTIYF.